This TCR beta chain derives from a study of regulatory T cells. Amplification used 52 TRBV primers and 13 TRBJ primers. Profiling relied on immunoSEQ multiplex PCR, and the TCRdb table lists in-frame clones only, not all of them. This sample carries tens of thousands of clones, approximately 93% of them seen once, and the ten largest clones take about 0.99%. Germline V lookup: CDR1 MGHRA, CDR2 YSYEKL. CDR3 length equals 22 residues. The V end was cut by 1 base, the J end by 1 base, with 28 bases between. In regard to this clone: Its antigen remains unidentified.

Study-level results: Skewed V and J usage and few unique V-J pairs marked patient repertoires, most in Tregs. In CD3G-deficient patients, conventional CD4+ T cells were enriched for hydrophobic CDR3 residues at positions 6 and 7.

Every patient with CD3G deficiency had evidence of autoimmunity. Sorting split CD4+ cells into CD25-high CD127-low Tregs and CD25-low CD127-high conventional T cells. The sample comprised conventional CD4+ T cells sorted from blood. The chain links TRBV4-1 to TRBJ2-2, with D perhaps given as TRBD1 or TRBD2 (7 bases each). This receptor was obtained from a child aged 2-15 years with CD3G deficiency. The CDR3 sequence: CASSQAREGADPNRLNTGELFF. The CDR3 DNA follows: TGCGCCAGCAGCCAAGCCAGGGAGGGGGCTGACCCAAACCGCTTGAACACCGGGGAGCTGTTTTTT.